The 8 T cell receptor beta chains in this list originate from one sample, sequenced in a study of T cells in severe cutaneous drug reactions. Carbamazepine had induced Stevens-Johnson syndrome or toxic epidermal necrolysis in the sequenced donors. Bulk and single-cell libraries used iRepertoire multiplex PCR with TCR subtype-specific primers. TCRdb processed the multiplex PCR reads again and assigns one entry to each CDR3 protein, with no DNA. Its table records thousands of distinct CDR3 sequences. The sequencing input was cells from a skin blister. These receptors were obtained from a human donor with a severe cutaneous adverse drug reaction.

This rearrangement joins TRBV28 to TRBJ2-7; lacking DNA, the TRBD2 call made by TCRdb goes unchecked. Germline V gene lookup returns CDR1 MDHEN and CDR2 SYDVKM. The CDR3 sequence is 16 residues long. CDR3 sequence reads: CASSLMGLAGAYEQYF.

The chain recombines TRBV7-2 with TRBJ2-3; TCRdb returns TRBD2, unconfirmable since there is no DNA. Germline lookup yields CDR1 SGHTA and CDR2 FQGNSA. The CDR3 is made up of 16 amino acids. Here the CDR3 reads CASSSGLAGLTDTQYF. Filled out from reference TRBV7-2 and TRBJ2-3, the complete variable domain reads GAGVSQSPSNKVTEKGKDVELRCDPISGHTALYWYRQSLGQGLEFLIYFQGNSAPDKSGLPSDRFSAERTGGSVSTLTIQRTQQEDSAVYLCASSSGLAGLTDTQYFGPGTRLTVL.

This chain uses TRBV7-8 with TRBJ2-7. Germline values: CDR1 SGHVS, CDR2 FQNEAQ. The CDR3 consists of 15 residues. CDR3 region: CASSPAFSRHYEQYF.

This rearrangement joins TRBV5-1 to TRBJ2-7. The CDR3 has 13 residues. Germline V gene data show CDR1 as SGHRS and CDR2 as YFSETQ. This CDR3 reads CASRQDLTYEQYF.

The chain couples TRBV20-1 to TRBJ2-7; there is no DNA to check the TCRdb D call of TRBD1. CDR3 length: 15 residues. Germline V gives CDR1 DFQATT, CDR2 SNEGSKA (reference sequence). The CDR3 sequence is CSARTPRTASYEQYF.

Considering frequency, this clonotype is medium-sized. The chain combines TRBV18 with TRBJ1-1. This CDR3 comprises 16 residues. Germline assignment: CDR1 KGHSH and CDR2 LQKENI. The CDR3 is CASSGVTERIGTEAFF.

The genes are TRBV29-1 and TRBJ2-2. The CDR3 contains 13 residues. Germline lookup yields CDR1 SQVTM and CDR2 ANQGSEA. The chain's CDR3 is CSVRTTNTGELFF.

The gene calls are TRBV30 and TRBJ2-7; TCRdb calls TRBD1, which cannot be checked without DNA. From germline, CDR1 is GTSNPN and CDR2 SVGIG (reference sequence). The CDR3 runs 16 residues. CDR3 residues: CAWIGATGTGGYEQYF.